This is a list of T cell receptor beta chains from one sample in a study of tumor-infiltrating lymphocytes in oesophageal squamous cell carcinoma. Each CDR3 protein gets one entry after TCRdb re-called the PCR reads with MiXCR. The table records 20,000 or so distinct CDR3 sequences, less than 45% of them present only once. Sequenced material: esophageal tumor tissue. Receptors were obtained from a male donor with esophageal squamous cell carcinoma. Both conserved end residues are part of each CDR3. A D gene is named only where the DNA matches it firmly. Size is stated for part of the rows, as once, few or many counts, or as a class when the clone is expanded.

J gene	V gene	D gene	clone size	CDR3 protein	CDR3 DNA
TRBJ2-4	TRBV11-2	NA	NA	CASSSTVDTATAQYF	TGTGCCAGCAGCTCAACCGTGGACACCGCTACCGCGCAGTACTTC
TRBJ2-7	TRBV6-5	TRBD1	once	CASSSPGQTIYEQYF	TGTGCCAGCAGTTCCCCGGGACAGACTATCTACGAGCAGTACTTC
TRBJ2-1	TRBV11-2	NA	NA	CASSLDRTYDEQFF	TGTGCCAGCAGCTTAGACAGAACCTACGATGAGCAGTTCTTC
TRBJ2-1	TRBV7-2	TRBD2	NA	CASSDTSGNYNEQFF	TGTGCCAGCAGCGATACTAGCGGGAACTACAATGAGCAGTTCTTC
TRBJ1-1	TRBV10-3	NA	many	CAITAEENTEAFF	TGTGCCATCACTGCTGAGGAGAACACTGAAGCTTTCTTT
TRBJ1-6	TRBV12-3/TRBV12-4	NA	many	CASSTLRQGENSPLHF	TGTGCCAGCAGCACCCTCCGGCAAGGGGAAAATTCACCCCTCCACTTT
TRBJ2-5	TRBV11-2	TRBD1	NA	CASSLTGAIETQYF	TGTGCCAGCAGCTTGACAGGGGCTATAGAGACCCAGTACTTC
TRBJ2-5	TRBV10-3	TRBD2	NA	CAISGLAGVGETQYF	TGTGCCATCAGCGGACTAGCGGGAGTTGGAGAGACCCAGTACTTC
TRBJ2-2	TRBV18	NA	NA	CASSPQQANTGELFF	TGTGCCAGCTCACCACAACAGGCAAACACCGGGGAGCTGTTTTTT
TRBJ2-1	TRBV11-2	NA	NA	CASSLNPRREQFF	TGTGCCAGCAGCTTAAACCCTCGGAGAGAGCAGTTCTTC
TRBJ2-7	TRBV24-1	TRBD1	many	CATSDRDRAEEQYF	TGTGCCACCAGTGACCGGGACAGGGCGGAGGAGCAGTACTTC
TRBJ2-3	TRBV12-3/TRBV12-4	NA	few	CASSFLGNTGELYF	TGTGCCAGCAGTTTTCTGGGGAACACCGGGGAGCTGTATTTT
TRBJ1-5	TRBV20-1	TRBD1	NA	CSATGDRGVSNQPQHF	TGCAGTGCTACCGGGGACAGGGGTGTAAGCAATCAGCCCCAGCATTTT
TRBJ2-5	TRBV5-4	TRBD2	many	CASSSTLGGGETQYF	TGTGCCAGCAGCTCGACGCTGGGGGGGGGAGAGACCCAGTACTTC
TRBJ2-7	TRBV7-9	NA	NA	CASSLVGKGEQYF	TGTGCCAGCAGCTTAGTAGGGAAAGGGGAGCAGTACTTC
TRBJ1-2	TRBV3-1	NA	NA	CASSHGGTMYGYTF	TGTGCCAGCAGCCACGGGGGAACGATGTATGGCTACACCTTC
TRBJ2-5	TRBV7-6	TRBD1	medium-sized	CASSSSGGAGKTQYF	TGTGCCAGCAGCTCCTCAGGGGGCGCAGGGAAGACCCAGTACTTC
TRBJ2-5	TRBV28	NA	NA	CASSLVSSVRETQYF	TGTGCCAGCAGTTTGGTCAGCTCGGTACGGGAGACCCAGTACTTC
TRBJ1-4	TRBV7-2	NA	NA	CVSSLSWTANEKLFF	TGTGTCAGCAGCTTAAGTTGGACTGCCAATGAAAAACTGTTTTTT
TRBJ2-5	TRBV6-2/TRBV6-3	TRBD1	NA	CASSGGKWTGAKQETQYF	TGTGCCAGCAGTGGGGGGAAGTGGACAGGGGCGAAGCAAGAGACCCAGTACTTC
TRBJ2-5	TRBV5-4	NA	many	CASSRDFQETQYF	TGTGCCAGCAGTCGGGACTTCCAAGAGACCCAGTACTTC
TRBJ1-4	TRBV12-3/TRBV12-4	TRBD1	many	CASSDRGSTNEKLFF	TGTGCCAGCAGTGACAGGGGATCGACTAATGAAAAACTGTTTTTT
TRBJ2-1	TRBV11-2	NA	NA	CASSSSVEQFF	TGTGCCAGCAGCTCCTCTGTTGAGCAGTTCTTC
TRBJ1-1	TRBV7-6	NA	NA	CASSLNGLMNTEAFF	TGTGCCAGCAGCCTAAACGGACTCATGAACACTGAAGCTTTCTTT
TRBJ2-3	TRBV7-6	TRBD2	NA	CASSLAGSGGGDTQYF	TGTGCCAGCAGCTTAGCGGGTAGCGGGGGCGGGGATACGCAGTATTTT
TRBJ2-1	TRBV9	NA	few	CASSVEFGNEQFF	TGTGCCAGCAGCGTAGAGTTTGGGAATGAGCAGTTCTTC
TRBJ2-7	TRBV7-2	NA	NA	CASSLAWGEAYEQYF	TGTGCCAGCAGCTTAGCGTGGGGCGAGGCCTACGAGCAGTACTTC
TRBJ2-1	TRBV29-1	NA	few	CSVWLDYNEQFF	TGCAGCGTTTGGTTGGATTACAATGAGCAGTTCTTC
TRBJ2-1	TRBV7-3	NA	medium-sized	CASSLTRDYNEQFF	TGTGCCAGCAGCTTAACGCGGGACTACAATGAGCAGTTCTTC
TRBJ2-1	TRBV4-1	TRBD2	many	CASSQAPGLAGGPRSYNEQFF	TGCGCCAGCAGCCAAGCCCCGGGACTAGCGGGAGGGCCCCGCTCCTACAATGAGCAGTTCTTC
TRBJ2-1	TRBV12-5	TRBD2	many	CASGSGLAGGYNEQFF	TGTGCTAGTGGTTCCGGACTAGCGGGAGGATACAATGAGCAGTTCTTC
TRBJ1-3	TRBV28	NA	NA	CASRTYISGNTIYF	TGTGCCAGCAGAACATACATCTCTGGAAACACCATATATTTT
TRBJ2-5	TRBV7-3	TRBD1	NA	CASEGTGEETQYF	TGTGCCAGCGAGGGCACAGGGGAAGAGACCCAGTACTTC
TRBJ2-4	TRBV28	NA	many	CASSTGSAAKNIQYF	TGTGCCAGCAGTACAGGGAGTGCGGCCAAAAACATTCAGTACTTC
TRBJ1-1	TRBV11-1	NA	NA	CASSVNRVNTEAFF	TGTGCCAGCAGCGTCAACAGGGTGAACACTGAAGCTTTCTTT
TRBJ1-2	TRBV12-3/TRBV12-4	NA	NA	CASSPVKNYGYTF	TGTGCCAGCAGTCCTGTCAAGAACTATGGCTACACCTTC
TRBJ1-2	TRBV12-3/TRBV12-4	NA	NA	CASSKNYGYTF	TGTGCCAGCAGTAAGAACTATGGCTACACCTTC
TRBJ2-5	TRBV7-3	TRBD2	many	CASSSGLEQTQYF	TGTGCCAGCAGCTCGGGACTAGAACAGACCCAGTACTTC
TRBJ1-1	TRBV7-2	TRBD1	NA	CASSRDRGTEAFF	TGTGCCAGCAGCCGGGACAGGGGGACTGAAGCTTTCTTT
TRBJ2-7	TRBV7-6	NA	NA	CASSLASGGSYEQYF	TGTGCCAGCAGCTTAGCGTCAGGCGGCTCCTACGAGCAGTACTTC
TRBJ2-1	TRBV19	TRBD2	few	CASRHSGSSYNEQFF	TGTGCCAGTAGACACAGCGGGAGCTCCTACAATGAGCAGTTCTTC
TRBJ2-1	TRBV6-4	NA	NA	CASPSFDNEQFF	TGTGCCAGCCCCTCATTTGACAATGAGCAGTTCTTC
TRBJ2-5	TRBV12-3/TRBV12-4	NA	many	CASSFDPAGRRETQYF	TGTGCCAGCAGTTTTGATCCAGCGGGCAGGAGAGAGACCCAGTACTTC
TRBJ2-7	TRBV7-2	NA	NA	CASSLTSRGGVYEQYF	TGTGCCAGCAGCTTAACTTCAAGGGGGGGCGTCTACGAGCAGTACTTC
TRBJ2-3	TRBV5-1	NA	many	CASEGGGTTDTQYF	TGCGCCAGCGAGGGAGGGGGGACTACAGATACGCAGTATTTT
TRBJ2-7	TRBV7-3	TRBD2	many	CASRPSGGSYEQYF	TGTGCCAGCAGACCCAGCGGGGGCTCCTACGAGCAGTACTTC
TRBJ2-1	TRBV11-2	NA	many	CASSLDLGATNEQFF	TGTGCCAGCAGCTTAGATCTTGGAGCTACGAATGAGCAGTTCTTC
TRBJ2-2	TRBV7-3	TRBD1	NA	CASSPTGVNTGELFF	TGTGCCAGCAGCCCGACAGGGGTGAACACCGGGGAGCTGTTTTTT
TRBJ2-1	TRBV6-6	NA	NA	CASSYPWTNEQFF	TGTGCCAGCAGTTACCCATGGACAAATGAGCAGTTCTTC
TRBJ2-5	TRBV19	TRBD2	few	CASSSQMTSGRAGAETQYF	TGTGCCAGTAGTTCCCAGATGACTAGCGGGAGGGCCGGAGCAGAGACCCAGTACTTC
TRBJ1-2	TRBV6-2/TRBV6-3	TRBD1	NA	CATTKYRQGDRHGYTF	TGTGCCACCACTAAATATAGACAGGGAGATAGGCATGGCTACACCTTC
TRBJ2-7	TRBV20-1	NA	few	CSARESRGGRLSEQYF	TGCAGTGCTAGAGAGTCGAGGGGGGGGCGTTTAAGCGAGCAGTACTTC
TRBJ1-1	TRBV12-3/TRBV12-4	NA	NA	CASSFNNMNTEAFF	TGTGCCAGCAGTTTCAACAACATGAACACTGAAGCTTTCTTT
TRBJ2-1	TRBV5-6	NA	many	CASSLAYEQFF	TGTGCCAGCAGCTTGGCGTATGAGCAGTTCTTC
TRBJ2-5	TRBV7-3	TRBD2	NA	CASSLTSGLASETQYF	TGTGCCAGCAGCTTAACTTCCGGACTAGCTAGCGAGACCCAGTACTTC